The 18 T cell receptor beta chains listed next were all sequenced from one sample in a study of blood T cell repertoires in COVID-19. Method: immunoSEQ multiplex PCR; TCRdb's copy keeps in-frame clones and lacks some. The table records about 42,000 clones, about 88% of them present only once. The sample comprised peripheral blood. Every receptor here comes from a human donor in a cohort sampled during active COVID-19.

The chain links TRBV3-1 (or the pseudogene TRBV3-2) to TRBJ1-2, with D hard to call. The CDR3 length is 13 residues. Germline lookup yields CDR1 LGHDT and CDR2 YNNKEL (reference sequence). Trimming left V 3 bases short and J 4 bases short, with 9 bases between. CDR3: CASSHQAGYGYTF. The CDR3 DNA reads TGTGCCAGCAGCCACCAGGCGGGCTATGGCTACACCTTC.

The chain has TRBV30 and TRBJ1-1; 9 nucleotides match TRBD1. This CDR3 spans 13 amino acids. J lost 5 bases, V lost 0 bases, and 1 base had no gene match. Germline values: CDR1 GTSNPN, CDR2 SVGIG (reference sequence). The CDR3 loop reads CAWSVDRGTEAFF. The CDR3 nucleotides are TGTGCCTGGAGTGTTGACAGGGGGACTGAAGCTTTCTTT.

V gene TRBV3-1 (or the pseudogene TRBV3-2) combines with J gene TRBJ2-1; TRBD1 might be the D (5 bases). The CDR3 spans 14 residues. The germline V gene encodes CDR1 LGHDT and CDR2 YNNKEL (reference sequence). V was pared by 1 base and J by 9 bases, with 13 bases between. The CDR3 sequence is CASSQGGVGSEQFF. The CDR3 nucleotides are TGTGCCAGCAGCCAAGGGGGCGTGGGCAGTGAGCAGTTCTTC.

CDR3 amino acids: CASSQGQGGTNGYTF. CDR3 nucleotide sequence: TGCGCCAGCAGCCAGGGACAGGGGGGGACTAATGGCTACACCTTC. J is TRBJ1-2 and V is TRBV4-1; TRBD1 aligns across 11 bases. V was clipped by 3 bases and J by 6 bases; unmatched bases: 6. The CDR3 consists of 15 residues. Germline V gene sequence: CDR1 MGHRA, CDR2 YSYEKL.

The rearrangement links TRBV7-8 to TRBJ2-3; D gene unclear. CDR3 size: 14 residues. Per the germline V gene, CDR1 is SGHVS and CDR2 is FQNEAQ. V was cut by 6 bases and J by 5 bases, with 15 bases left in between. CDR3 sequence reads: CASRPAGRIDTQYF. CDR3 bases: TGTGCCAGCAGACCTGCTGGGCGCATAGATACGCAGTATTTT.

V is TRBV3-1 (or the pseudogene TRBV3-2) and J is TRBJ1-2; TRBD1 matches 10 bases. The CDR3 extends over 17 amino acids. Germline CDR1 reads LGHDT; CDR2 reads YNNKEL (reference sequence). With 4 bases clipped from V and 3 bases from J, the junction kept 11 bases outside the gene matches. DNA of the CDR3: TGTGCCAGCAGCCCCCCTCGGGACAGGGGATTCTACTATGGCTACACCTTC. Translated, it gives CASSPPRDRGFYYGYTF.

The chain combines TRBV9 with TRBJ2-3; TRBD2 matches at 11 bases. Germline lookup yields CDR1 SGDLS and CDR2 YYNGEE. With 4 bases clipped from V and 4 bases from J, the junction kept 5 bases outside the gene matches. The CDR3 has 15 residues. As DNA, the CDR3 is TGTGCCAGCAGCTCACTAGCGGGGGTGGCAGATACGCAGTATTTT. Translation gives CASSSLAGVADTQYF.

This chain connects TRBV19 to TRBJ1-5; weak D call: TRBD1 (5 bases). Deletions cut 5 bases from V and 1 base from J, with 12 bases between. From germline, CDR1 is LNHDA and CDR2 SQIVND (reference sequence). This CDR3 spans 15 amino acids. CDR3 bases: TGTGCCAGTAGTCTGAGCCGGGGGAGCAATCAGCCCCAGCATTTT. It encodes CASSLSRGSNQPQHF. Together with reference TRBV19 and TRBJ1-5, the CDR3 gives the full variable domain: DGGITQSPKYLFRKEGQNVTLSCEQNLNHDAMYWYRQDPGQGLRLIYYSQIVNDFQKGDIAEGYSVSREKKESFPLTVTSAQKNPTAFYLCASSLSRGSNQPQHFGDGTRLSIL.

The chain is built from TRBV6-5 and TRBJ2-5; D might be TRBD1 (7 bases). Germline V gene sequence: CDR1 MNHEY, CDR2 SVGAGI. The CDR3 covers 12 residues. V lost 6 bases and J lost 4, with 9 bases in between. The CDR3 coding sequence is TGTGCCAGCAGCCAGGGGGGAGAGACCCAGTACTTC. This gives the protein CASSQGGETQYF.

This chain links TRBV7-8 with TRBJ2-1, with D tentatively TRBD1 (6 bases). The V end lost 6 bases, the J end lost 0 bases, and 12 bases lay between the germline ends. CDR1 is SGHVS, CDR2 FQNEAQ, per germline. There are 15 residues in the CDR3. The DNA of the CDR3 is TGTGCCAGCAGGATGGACAGCCGCTCCTACAATGAGCAGTTCTTC. As protein: CASRMDSRSYNEQFF.

This chain connects TRBV20-1 to TRBJ2-5; unclear D gene. CDR1 DFQATT and CDR2 SNEGSKA come from the germline V gene (reference sequence). The CDR3 length is 10 residues. The V gene lost 1 base and the J gene lost 5 bases, with 2 bases spanning the gap. CDR3: CSARAETQYF. CDR3 DNA: TGCAGTGCTAGAGCTGAGACCCAGTACTTC.

To note about this clone: Other nucleotide sequences in the sample specify the same CDR3. The chain links TRBV9 to TRBJ1-1; D gene uncertain. The CDR3 loop spans 12 amino acids. V lost 2 bases and J 3 bases, leaving 5 bases between the germline ends. Germline CDR1 reads SGDLS; CDR2 reads YYNGEE. Written as DNA, the CDR3 is TGTGCCAGCAGCGTCGGGGACACTGAAGCTTTCTTT. The encoded protein is CASSVGDTEAFF.

V is TRBV2 and J is TRBJ2-1, with D perhaps matching TRBD2 (5 bases). Germline V gene data show CDR1 as SNHLY and CDR2 as FYNNEI. This CDR3 contains 16 residues. V gave up 5 bases and J gave up 3 bases, with 17 bases separating them. CDR3 in DNA: TGTGCCAGCAGTAGCTTTGGGAGATCATACTACAATGAGCAGTTCTTC. Its translation is CASSSFGRSYYNEQFF.

The V call is TRBV19, the J call TRBJ1-2, with a weak D call TRBD1 (5 bases). Trimming took off 6 bases at V and 2 bases at J, with 13 bases between the two ends. The germline V gene has CDR1 LNHDA and CDR2 SQIVND (reference sequence). CDR3 length equals 14 residues. The CDR3, as DNA: TGTGCCAGTAGCACACTCGACAGCAACTATGGCTACACCTTC. Translating it yields CASSTLDSNYGYTF.

The chain links TRBV25-1 to TRBJ2-7; 9 bases agree with TRBD1. The J segment lost 1 base and the V segment lost 2 bases, leaving 3 bases of the junction unmatched. The CDR3 totals 15 residues. In germline, CDR1 is MGHDK, CDR2 SYGVNS. The CDR3, as DNA: TGTGCCAGCAGTGAAAAACAGGGGGCTTCCTACGAGCAGTACTTC. Translation gives CASSEKQGASYEQYF.

The chain joins TRBV27 to TRBJ1-6, with 7 bases that match TRBD1. Germline CDR1 and CDR2: MNHEY and SMNVEV (reference sequence). J lost 10 bases, V lost 3 bases, and 9 bases had no gene match. CDR3 length: 15 amino acids. The CDR3 spells CASSFRTGVGSPLHF. DNA of the CDR3: TGTGCCAGCAGTTTCCGAACAGGGGTGGGATCACCCCTCCACTTT.

The rearrangement uses TRBV21-1 and TRBJ2-1; the D segment call TRBD2 is taken from the table without a DNA check. TRBV21-1 is a documented pseudogene. The CDR3 loop spans 16 amino acids. This CDR3 reads CASSEKRGGSYNEQFF. The CDR3 DNA sequence: TGTGCCAGCAGCGAGAAGCGGGGGGGCTCCTACAATGAGCAGTTCTTC.

The rearrangement links TRBV27 to TRBJ2-7; 10 bases map to TRBD1. Germline lookup yields CDR1 MNHEY and CDR2 SMNVEV (reference sequence). V trimming: 2 bases; J trimming: 5 bases; junction bases outside the gene matches: 6. This CDR3 region has 15 residues. The DNA of the CDR3 is TGTGCCAGCAGTTTACGGGACAGGGGTTCCCACGAGCAGTACTTC. Protein product: CASSLRDRGSHEQYF.